The 10 T cell receptor beta chains below all came from one sample that was sequenced in a study of blood T cells in healthy people across ages. A second PCR of 7 to 11 cycles used a sample-barcoded 5' primer and a J-beta primer mix. TCRdb re-analysed the 5' RACE reads in MiXCR, keeping a single row per CDR3 protein. The data contain around 780,000 distinct CDR3 sequences, more than 55% of them seen just once; the ten biggest clones take up approximately 24%. The sample comprised blood. The receptors originated from a man aged 35 to 55 in good health.

The rearrangement links TRBV27 to TRBJ2-5; the match to TRBD2 covers 7 bases. This CDR3 is built from 15 residues. The ends lost 3 bases at V and 7 bases at J; junction bases unmatched: 11. Germline V gives CDR1 MNHEY, CDR2 SMNVEV (reference sequence). CDR3: CASSFVGGDFGTQYF. The CDR3 nucleotides read TGTGCCAGCAGTTTTGTTGGGGGGGACTTCGGGACCCAGTACTTC.

There are a few counts of this clonotype. This chain joins TRBV27 and TRBJ2-1; perhaps D is TRBD1 or TRBD2 (5 bases each). With the DNA end fitting TRBJ2-7 better, the J assignment may be wrong. The germline gives CDR1 MNHEY, CDR2 SMNVEV (reference sequence). The CDR3 has 13 residues. In nucleotides, the CDR3 is TGTGCCTCACTAGGGGCGGCCTACAATGAGCAGTACTTC. Translated, it gives CASLGAAYNEQYF.

On this clonotype itself: This may come from a read error, since a much larger clone is one base off. The chain recombines TRBV9 with TRBJ2-7, with 9 nucleotides matching TRBD2. The CDR3 is 15 amino acids. The V gene end was trimmed by 1 base and the J gene end by 7 bases; junction bases not matched to a gene: 9. CDR1 is SGDLS, CDR2 YYNGEE, per germline. CDR3 amino acids: CASSVQSGGTNEQYF. The CDR3 nucleotides are TGTGCCAGCAGCGTACAAAGCGGGGGGACCAATGAGCAGTACTTC.

Points on this clonotype: The junction does not match germline at one end; this may be a read error. This chain uses TRBV5-1 with TRBJ2-1; D call uncertain. CDR3 length equals 14 residues. Germline values: CDR1 SGHRS, CDR2 YFSETQ. Here the CDR3 reads CASSLGTGGNEQFF. In DNA form, the CDR3 reads TGTGCCAGCAGCCTTGGTACCGGCGGTAATGAGCAGTTCTTC.

This chain connects TRBV29-1 to TRBJ1-1; no clear D. V was pared by 3 bases and J by 5 bases, with 7 bases between. The CDR3 sequence is 11 residues long. Germline assignment: CDR1 SQVTM and CDR2 ANQGSEA. The CDR3 protein is CSVEAGTEAFF. CDR3 bases: TGCAGCGTTGAGGCGGGGACTGAAGCTTTCTTT.

The chain uses TRBV12-3 or TRBV12-4 and TRBJ2-1; D perhaps matches TRBD1 (5 bases). V lost 6 bases and J lost 9, with 9 bases in between. This CDR3 contains 11 residues. In DNA, the CDR3 is TGTGCCAGCAGCAGGGTCGGTGAGCAGTTCTTC. This gives the protein CASSRVGEQFF.

The sample holds a few counts of this clonotype. The chain carries TRBV20-1 and TRBJ2-7, with TRBD1 matching over 10 bases. The germline CDR1 and CDR2 sequences are DFQATT and SNEGSKA (reference sequence). The ends lost 0 bases at V and 3 bases at J; junction bases unmatched: 8. This CDR3 is built from 16 residues. CDR3 loop: CSARDWGQGLVYEQYF. For the CDR3, the DNA is TGCAGTGCTAGAGATTGGGGACAGGGGCTAGTCTACGAGCAGTACTTC.

The CDR3 DNA follows: TGTGCCAGCAGTCGGGCAACCAGGGGGGTCGAAGAGACCCAGTACTTC. Translation gives CASSRATRGVEETQYF. This chain connects TRBV2 to TRBJ2-5; tentatively, D is TRBD1 (7 bases). V was trimmed by 5 bases and J by 3 bases, leaving 19 bases between them. From germline, CDR1 is SNHLY and CDR2 FYNNEI. This CDR3 is 16 amino acids long. Full variable domain (outside the CDR3, taken from reference TRBV2 and TRBJ2-5): EPEVTQTPSHQVTQMGQEVILRCVPISNHLYFYWYRQILGQKVEFLVSFYNNEISEKSEIFDDQFSVERPDGSNFTLKIRSTKLEDSAMYFCASSRATRGVEETQYFGPGTRLLVL.

About this clonotype: A read error may account for a junction end that differs from germline. This sequence joins TRBV12-5 and TRBJ2-5; no clear D. The better agreement between TRBJ2-7 and the DNA end casts doubt on the J call. The CDR3 has 12 residues. Germline loops: CDR1 LGHNT, CDR2 FRNRAP. The CDR3 bases are TGTGCTAGTGGTTTGTTCTCCTCCGAGCAGTACTTC. Protein sequence: CASGLFSSEQYF.

The chain couples TRBV20-1 to TRBJ2-7; D may be TRBD2 (7 bases). This CDR3 is 14 amino acids long. V lost 3 bases and J 2 bases, leaving 14 bases between the germline ends. Germline values: CDR1 DFQATT, CDR2 SNEGSKA (reference sequence). The CDR3 DNA reads as TGCAGTGCTAGCAAGGGGGGGCTCACCTACGAGCAGTACTTC. Encoded protein: CSASKGGLTYEQYF.